This T cell receptor beta chain was documented in a study of blood T cells in healthy people across ages. CDR1 and CDR2 from the germline V gene are SGHTA and FQGNSA. CDR3 length: 12 amino acids. Deletions cut 1 base from V and 6 bases from J, with 7 bases between. The sample holds many counts of this clonotype. Through a sample-barcoded 5' primer and a J-beta primer mix, a second PCR was run for roughly 6 to 11 cycles. TCRdb re-called the 5' RACE reads through MiXCR, storing one row per CDR3 protein. Of fewer than 900,000 distinct CDR3 sequences detected, roughly 44% appear once; the ten largest clones hold roughly 20%.

The chain joins TRBV7-2 to TRBJ2-7, with D unclear. The TCR originated in a woman between 55 and 75 years old in good health. Input material: blood. The CDR3 coding sequence is TGTGCCAGCAGCTTAGGGGTAGGCGAGCAGTACTTC. Translating gives CASSLGVGEQYF. Based on the CDR3 plus reference TRBV7-2 and TRBJ2-7, the full variable domain is GAGVSQSPSNKVTEKGKDVELRCDPISGHTALYWYRQSLGQGLEFLIYFQGNSAPDKSGLPSDRFSAERTGGSVSTLTIQRTQQEDSAVYLCASSLGVGEQYFGPGTRLTVT.